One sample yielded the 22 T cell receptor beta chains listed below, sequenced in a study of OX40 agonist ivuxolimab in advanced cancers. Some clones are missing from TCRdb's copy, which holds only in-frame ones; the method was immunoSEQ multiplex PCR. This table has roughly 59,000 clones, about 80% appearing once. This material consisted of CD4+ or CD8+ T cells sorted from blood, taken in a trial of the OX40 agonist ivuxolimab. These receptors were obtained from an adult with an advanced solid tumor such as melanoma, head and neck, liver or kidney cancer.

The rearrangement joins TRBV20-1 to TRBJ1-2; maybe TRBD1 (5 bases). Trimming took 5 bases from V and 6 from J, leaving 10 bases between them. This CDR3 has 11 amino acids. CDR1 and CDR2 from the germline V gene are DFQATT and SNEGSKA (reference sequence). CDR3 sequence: CSASGPDGYTF. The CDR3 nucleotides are TGCAGTGCTTCGGGGCCGGATGGCTACACCTTC.

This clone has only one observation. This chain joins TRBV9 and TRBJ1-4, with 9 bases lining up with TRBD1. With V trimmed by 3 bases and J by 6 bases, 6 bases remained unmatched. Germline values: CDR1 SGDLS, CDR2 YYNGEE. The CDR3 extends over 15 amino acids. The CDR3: CASSARTGADEKLFF. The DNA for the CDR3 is TGTGCCAGCAGCGCCCGGACAGGGGCCGATGAAAAACTGTTTTTT. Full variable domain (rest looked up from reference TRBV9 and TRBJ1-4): DSGVTQTPKHLITATGQRVTLRCSPRSGDLSVYWYQQSLDQGLQFLIQYYNGEERAKGNILERFSAQQFPDLHSELNLSSLELGDSALYFCASSARTGADEKLFFGSGTQLSVL.

The CDR3 DNA sequence: TGTGCCTGGAGTGTAAGGGGGCGCGGAAACACCATATATTTT. This encodes CAWSVRGRGNTIYF. The J gene is TRBJ1-3, the V gene TRBV30; 7 bases align to TRBD1. The germline V gene has CDR1 GTSNPN and CDR2 SVGIG (reference sequence). This CDR3 spans 14 amino acids. V was pared by 0 bases and J by 4 bases, with 3 bases of the junction left unmatched.

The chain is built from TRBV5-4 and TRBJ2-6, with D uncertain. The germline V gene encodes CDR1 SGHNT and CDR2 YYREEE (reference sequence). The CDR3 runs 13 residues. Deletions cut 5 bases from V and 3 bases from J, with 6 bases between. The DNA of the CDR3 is TGTGCCAGCAGGGGTTTTGGGGCCAACGTCCTGACTTTC. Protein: CASRGFGANVLTF.

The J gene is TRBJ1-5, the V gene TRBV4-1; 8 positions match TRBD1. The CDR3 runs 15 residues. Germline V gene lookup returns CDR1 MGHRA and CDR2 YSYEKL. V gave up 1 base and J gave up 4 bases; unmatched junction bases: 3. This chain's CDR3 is CASSQGQGWNQPQHF. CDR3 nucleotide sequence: TGCGCCAGCAGCCAAGGACAGGGGTGGAATCAGCCCCAGCATTTT.

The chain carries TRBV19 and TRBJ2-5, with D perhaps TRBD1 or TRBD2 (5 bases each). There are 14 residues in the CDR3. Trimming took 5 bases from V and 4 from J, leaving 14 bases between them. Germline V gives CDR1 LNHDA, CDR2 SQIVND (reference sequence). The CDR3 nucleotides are TGTGCCAGTAGTCTCCGGGACCAGGGAGAGACCCAGTACTTC. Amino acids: CASSLRDQGETQYF.

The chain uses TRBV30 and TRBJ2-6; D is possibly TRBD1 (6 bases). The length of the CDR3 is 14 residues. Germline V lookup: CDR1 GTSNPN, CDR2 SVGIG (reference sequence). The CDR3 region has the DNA TGTGTCGGGACATCGAGCTCTGGGGCCAACGTCCTGACTTTC. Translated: CVGTSSSGANVLTF.

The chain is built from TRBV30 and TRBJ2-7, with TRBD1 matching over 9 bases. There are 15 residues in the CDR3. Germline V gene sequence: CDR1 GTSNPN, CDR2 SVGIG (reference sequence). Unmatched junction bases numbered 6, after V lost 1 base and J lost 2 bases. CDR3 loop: CAWSEEGQGTYEQYF. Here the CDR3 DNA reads TGTGCCTGGAGTGAAGAGGGACAGGGAACCTACGAGCAGTACTTC. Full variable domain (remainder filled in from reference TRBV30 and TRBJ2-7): SQTIHQWPATLVQPVGSPLSLECTVEGTSNPNLYWYRQAAGRGLQLLFYSVGIGQISSEVPQNLSASRPQDRQFILSSKKLLLSDSGFYLCAWSEEGQGTYEQYFGPGTRLTVT.

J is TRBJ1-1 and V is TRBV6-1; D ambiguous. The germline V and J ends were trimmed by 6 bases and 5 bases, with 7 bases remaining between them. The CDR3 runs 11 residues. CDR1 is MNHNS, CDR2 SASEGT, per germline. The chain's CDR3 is CASRDGTEAFF. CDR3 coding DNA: TGTGCCAGCAGGGACGGGACTGAAGCTTTCTTT.

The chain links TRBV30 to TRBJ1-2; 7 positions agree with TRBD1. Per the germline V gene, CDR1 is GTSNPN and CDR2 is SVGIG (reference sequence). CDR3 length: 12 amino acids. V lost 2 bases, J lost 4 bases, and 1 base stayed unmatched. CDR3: CAWSYRGYGYTF. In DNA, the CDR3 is TGTGCCTGGAGTTACAGGGGCTATGGCTACACCTTC.

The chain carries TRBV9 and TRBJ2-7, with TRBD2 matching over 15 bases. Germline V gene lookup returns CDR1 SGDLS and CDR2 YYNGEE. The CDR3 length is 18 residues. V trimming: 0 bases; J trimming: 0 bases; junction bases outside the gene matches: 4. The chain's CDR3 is CASSVDRTSGGASYEQYF. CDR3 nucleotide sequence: TGTGCCAGCAGCGTAGATCGGACTAGCGGGGGGGCCTCCTACGAGCAGTACTTC.

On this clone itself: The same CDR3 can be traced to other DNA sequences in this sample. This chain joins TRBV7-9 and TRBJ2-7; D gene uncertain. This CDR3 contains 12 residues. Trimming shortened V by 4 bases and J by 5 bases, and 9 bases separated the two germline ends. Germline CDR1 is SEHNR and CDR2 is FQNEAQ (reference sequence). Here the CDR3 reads CASSYGTDEQYF. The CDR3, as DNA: TGTGCCAGCAGCTATGGAACAGACGAGCAGTACTTC.

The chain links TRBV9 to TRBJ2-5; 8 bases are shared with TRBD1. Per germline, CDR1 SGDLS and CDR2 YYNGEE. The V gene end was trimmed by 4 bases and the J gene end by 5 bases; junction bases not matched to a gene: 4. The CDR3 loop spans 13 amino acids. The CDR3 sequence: CASSIAGGETQYF. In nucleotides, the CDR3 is TGTGCCAGCAGCATTGCAGGGGGCGAGACCCAGTACTTC.

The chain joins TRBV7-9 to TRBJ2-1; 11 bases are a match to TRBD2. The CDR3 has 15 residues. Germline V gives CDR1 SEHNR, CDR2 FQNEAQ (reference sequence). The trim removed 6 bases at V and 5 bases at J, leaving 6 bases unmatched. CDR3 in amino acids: CASRAPSGGHNEQFF. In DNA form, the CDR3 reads TGTGCCAGCAGAGCCCCTAGCGGGGGGCACAATGAGCAGTTCTTC.

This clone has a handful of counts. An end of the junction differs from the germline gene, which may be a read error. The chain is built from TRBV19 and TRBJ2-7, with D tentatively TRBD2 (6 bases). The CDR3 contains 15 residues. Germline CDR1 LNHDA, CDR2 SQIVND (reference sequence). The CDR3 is CASSIGGYGTYEQYF. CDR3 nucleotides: TGTGCCAGTAGCATAGGAGGGTACGGTACCTACGAGCAGTACTTC.

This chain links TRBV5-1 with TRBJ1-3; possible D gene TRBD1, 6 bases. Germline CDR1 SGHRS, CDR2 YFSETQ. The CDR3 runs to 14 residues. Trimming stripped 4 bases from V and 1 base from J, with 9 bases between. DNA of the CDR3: TGCGCCAGCAGCCCCCAGGGGTCTGGAAACACCATATATTTT. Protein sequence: CASSPQGSGNTIYF.

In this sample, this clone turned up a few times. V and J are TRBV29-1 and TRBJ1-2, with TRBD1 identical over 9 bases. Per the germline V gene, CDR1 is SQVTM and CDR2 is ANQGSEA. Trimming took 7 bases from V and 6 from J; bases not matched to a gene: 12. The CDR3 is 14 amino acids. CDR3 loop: CSAQDRGGSNGYTF. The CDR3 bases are TGCAGCGCCCAGGACAGGGGAGGAAGTAATGGCTACACCTTC.

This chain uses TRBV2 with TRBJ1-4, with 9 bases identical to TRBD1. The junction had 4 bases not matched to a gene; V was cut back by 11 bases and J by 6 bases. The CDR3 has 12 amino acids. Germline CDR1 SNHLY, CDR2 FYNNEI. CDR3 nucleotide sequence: TGTGCCGGACAGGGGCAAGATGAAAAACTGTTTTTT. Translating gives CAGQGQDEKLFF. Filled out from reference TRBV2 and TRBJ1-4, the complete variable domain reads EPEVTQTPSHQVTQMGQEVILRCVPISNHLYFYWYRQILGQKVEFLVSFYNNEISEKSEIFDDQFSVERPDGSNFTLKIRSTKLEDSAMYFCAGQGQDEKLFFGSGTQLSVL.

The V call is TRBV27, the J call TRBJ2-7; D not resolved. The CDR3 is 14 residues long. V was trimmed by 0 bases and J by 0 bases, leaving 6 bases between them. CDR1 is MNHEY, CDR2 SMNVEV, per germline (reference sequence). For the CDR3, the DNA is TGTGCCAGCAGTTTATCATGGTCCTCCTACGAGCAGTACTTC. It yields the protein CASSLSWSSYEQYF.

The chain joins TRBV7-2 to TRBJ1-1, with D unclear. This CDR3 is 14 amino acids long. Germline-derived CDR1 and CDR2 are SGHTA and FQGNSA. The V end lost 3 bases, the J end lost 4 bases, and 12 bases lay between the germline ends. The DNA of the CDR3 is TGTGCCAGCAGCTTTTCGGGGAAAGGCACTGAAGCTTTCTTT. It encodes CASSFSGKGTEAFF.

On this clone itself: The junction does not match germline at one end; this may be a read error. The CDR3 DNA follows: TGTGCCAGCAGTTTGGGACTTAACGACTATGGCTACACCTTC. Its protein is CASSLGLNDYGYTF. The chain combines TRBV5-4 with TRBJ1-2; weak D call: TRBD1 (5 bases). The CDR3 has 14 amino acids. Germline lookup yields CDR1 SGHNT and CDR2 YYREEE (reference sequence). The full variable domain, its missing parts supplied by reference TRBV5-4 and TRBJ1-2, is ETGVTQSPTHLIKTRGQQVTLRCSSQSGHNTVSWYQQALGQGPQFIFQYYREEENGRGNFPPRFSGLQFPNYSSELNVNALELDDSALYLCASSLGLNDYGYTFGSGTRLTVV.

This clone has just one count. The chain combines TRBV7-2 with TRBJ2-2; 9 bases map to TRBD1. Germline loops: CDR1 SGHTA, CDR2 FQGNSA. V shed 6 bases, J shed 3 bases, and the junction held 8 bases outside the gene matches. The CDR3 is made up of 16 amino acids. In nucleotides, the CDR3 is TGTGCCAGCAGGCCCCCCGACAGGGGGGACACCGGGGAGCTGTTTTTT. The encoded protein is CASRPPDRGDTGELFF.